This TCR beta chain derives from a study of low-dose radiotherapy and immunotherapy resistance in tumors. Background on the study: Cohort 1 was treated with 0.5 Gy per fraction at 2-week intervals, amounting to 6.5 Gy overall.

This CDR3 region has 12 residues. The V end was cut by 2 bases, the J end by 4 bases, with 6 bases between. The V gene's germline CDR1 is GTSNPN and CDR2 SVGIG (reference sequence). Sample time point: after trial treatment. Treatment defined: LDRT plus nivolumab, ipilimumab, low-dose cyclophosphamide and aspirin (RACIN trial). Donors were dosed with nivolumab and ipilimumab; they also received aspirin, low-dose cyclophosphamide and low-dose radiotherapy. Primers targeting TRAV and TRBV primed first-strand cDNA, covering alpha and beta chains. The authors ran 20 PCR cycles to amplify TCRs with a constant-region primer and V-primer adapter. With in vitro transcription, the isolated mRNA was amplified. TCRdb re-called the reads with MiXCR, one entry per CDR3 protein. The sample shows tens of thousands of distinct CDR3 sequences, less than 30% of them seen only once.

The source is a male donor with prostate cancer. The sequencing used PBMCs, collected after low-dose radiotherapy plus immunotherapy. The chain joins TRBV30 to TRBJ1-5, with D unresolved. The chain's CDR3 is CAWSSKNQPQHF. DNA for the CDR3: TGTGCCTGGAGTTCAAAGAATCAGCCCCAGCATTTT.